Listed here are 13 T cell receptor beta chains from one sample, sequenced in a study of metastatic and nonmetastatic thyroid tumors. MiXCR reprocessed the PCR reads for TCRdb. The sample contains about 14,000 clones, 32% of which appear only once. Thyroid surgery had not been preceded by any treatment in any patient. The sequenced sample was tumor tissue. The origin of the receptors is a female donor with papillary thyroid cancer or a benign thyroid nodule (not recorded which). Some clones in this sample may be carry-over from other donors' samples.

The chain has TRBV2 and TRBJ2-1; 7 bases are a match to TRBD2. The germline gives CDR1 SNHLY, CDR2 FYNNEI. The ends lost 6 bases at V and 6 bases at J; junction bases unmatched: 8. The CDR3 runs to 14 residues. The CDR3 loop reads CASRTTGGTNEQFF. The CDR3 DNA follows: TGTGCCAGCAGGACAACGGGGGGTACCAATGAGCAGTTCTTC.

There are many counts of this clone. The chain links TRBV4-1 to TRBJ2-3; D uncertain. The V gene lost 0 bases and the J gene lost 1 base, with 8 bases spanning the gap. CDR3 length: 15 residues. The germline gives CDR1 MGHRA, CDR2 YSYEKL. Here the CDR3 reads CASSQDRARTDTQYF. CDR3 DNA sequence: TGCGCCAGCAGCCAAGATCGGGCCCGCACAGATACGCAGTATTTT.

This clone was recorded at least ten times. Other DNA sequences in this sample translate to the same CDR3. The J gene is TRBJ2-1, the V gene TRBV10-3, with 9 bases lining up with TRBD2. Germline V CDR1 and CDR2: ENHRY, SYGVKD. Unmatched junction bases numbered 9, after V lost 3 bases and J lost 0 bases. CDR3 length equals 18 residues. CDR3 sequence (DNA): TGTGCCATCAGTGACATTTTAGCGGGAGAAGGCTCCTACAATGAGCAGTTCTTC. Its translation: CAISDILAGEGSYNEQFF.

This clone turned up a few times. The CDR3 region has the DNA TGTGCCAGCAGGGGACGCACAGATACGCAGTATTTT. Translating it yields CASRGRTDTQYF. The chain is built from TRBV12-3 or TRBV12-4 and TRBJ2-3; possibly TRBD1 or TRBD2 for D (5 bases each). V was cut by 6 bases and J by 1 base, with 5 bases left in between. The CDR3 length is 12 residues.

This clone was observed at least ten times. The gene calls are TRBV28 and TRBJ2-1; D possibly corresponds to TRBD2 (9 bases). The V gene's germline CDR1 is MDHEN and CDR2 SYDVKM. V lost 6 bases and J lost 13, with 16 bases in between. The CDR3 consists of 12 residues. CDR3 nucleotide sequence: TGTGCCAGCAGCACAGGGGGGACTAGCCAGTTCTTC. Its protein is CASSTGGTSQFF.

This clone was detected ten times or more. The rearrangement uses TRBV18 and TRBJ2-1; 8 nucleotides match TRBD2. V dropped 2 bases and J dropped 4; count of bases not matched to a gene: 4. The germline CDR1 and CDR2 sequences are KGHSH and LQKENI. The CDR3 extends over 15 amino acids. The CDR3 nucleotides are TGTGCCAGCTCACCAGAACGGGGGGGATACAATGAGCAGTTCTTC. Translated, it gives CASSPERGGYNEQFF.

This clone was detected ten times or more. The chain recombines TRBV20-1 with TRBJ2-1, with TRBD2 matching 8 bases. Germline trimming cut 6 bases from V and 10 bases from J; bases unmatched to any gene: 11. CDR1 DFQATT and CDR2 SNEGSKA come from the germline V gene (reference sequence). The CDR3 spans 13 residues. CDR3 residues: CSARTPLAGEQFF. CDR3 DNA sequence: TGCAGTGCCAGAACCCCCCTAGCGGGCGAGCAGTTCTTC.

This clone was seen only once. The genes are TRBV20-1 and TRBJ2-7; 9 positions agree with TRBD2. V lost 0 bases and J lost 4; bases outside the gene matches: 13. This CDR3 spans 17 amino acids. CDR1 DFQATT and CDR2 SNEGSKA come from the germline V gene (reference sequence). The CDR3 is CSARDRAGGFGSYEQYF. The CDR3 DNA is TGCAGTGCTAGAGATCGAGCGGGAGGCTTTGGTTCGTACGAGCAGTACTTC.

This clone was counted ten times or more. V gene TRBV12-3 or TRBV12-4 combines with J gene TRBJ2-1, with 11 bases identical to TRBD2. V lost 6 bases to trimming and J lost 0 bases; unmatched junction nucleotides: 10. CDR3 length: 18 residues. The CDR3 coding sequence is TGTGCCAGCAGGGGAGGGACTAGCGGAGCAAGCTCCTACAATGAGCAGTTCTTC. Protein sequence: CASRGGTSGASSYNEQFF.

This clone was observed a few times. The chain carries TRBV19 and TRBJ1-2, with D perhaps matching TRBD1 (5 bases). V lost 8 bases and J lost 4, with 11 bases in between. Germline V gene sequence: CDR1 LNHDA, CDR2 SQIVND (reference sequence). This CDR3 has 12 residues. The CDR3 DNA sequence: TGTGCCAGTGGGTACAGGAGCTATGGCTACACCTTC. This gives the protein CASGYRSYGYTF.

A remark on this clone: This CDR3 is missing its conserved last phenylalanine or tryptophan, likely due to a read error. The rearrangement uses TRBV4-1 and TRBJ2-5, with D perhaps matching TRBD2 (5 bases). The J call is doubtful: the DNA matches TRBJ2-1 better. The CDR3 spans 15 residues. CDR1 is MGHRA and CDR2 is YSYEKL in the germline V gene. CDR3 residues: CASSHSLSGWESQFV. Written as DNA, the CDR3 is TGCGCCAGCAGCCATTCTCTGTCGGGATGGGAGAGCCAGTTCGTC.

This clone was counted a few times. V gene TRBV6-1 combines with J gene TRBJ2-2, with a tentative D call TRBD1 (6 bases). CDR1 and CDR2 (germline): MNHNS, SASEGT. Trimming left V 9 bases short and J 0 bases short, with 14 bases between. The CDR3 is 15 residues long. The chain's CDR3 is CASHRGGTNTGELFF. The DNA of the CDR3 is TGTGCCAGTCACAGAGGGGGAACGAACACCGGGGAGCTGTTTTTT.

The chain joins TRBV27 to TRBJ1-1; TRBD1 matches at 11 bases. Germline CDR1 is MNHEY and CDR2 is SMNVEV (reference sequence). The CDR3 has 14 amino acids. Trimming cost V 0 bases and J 10 bases; bases outside gene matches: 4. The CDR3 DNA reads as TGTGCCAGCAGTTTATCGGACAGGGGGCGGATAGCTTTCTTT. Encoded protein: CASSLSDRGRIAFF.